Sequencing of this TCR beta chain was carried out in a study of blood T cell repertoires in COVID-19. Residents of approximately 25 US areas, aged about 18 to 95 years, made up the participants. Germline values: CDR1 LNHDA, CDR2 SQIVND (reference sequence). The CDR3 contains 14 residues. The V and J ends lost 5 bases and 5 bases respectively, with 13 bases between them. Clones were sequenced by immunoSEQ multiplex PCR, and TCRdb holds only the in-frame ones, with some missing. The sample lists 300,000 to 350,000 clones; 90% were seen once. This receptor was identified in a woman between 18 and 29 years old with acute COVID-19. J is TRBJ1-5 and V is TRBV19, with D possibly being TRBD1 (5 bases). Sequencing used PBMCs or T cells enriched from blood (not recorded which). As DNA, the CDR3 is TGTGCCAGTAGTTTCCGTTTCAGGGATCAGCCCCAGCATTTT. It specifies CASSFRFRDQPQHF.